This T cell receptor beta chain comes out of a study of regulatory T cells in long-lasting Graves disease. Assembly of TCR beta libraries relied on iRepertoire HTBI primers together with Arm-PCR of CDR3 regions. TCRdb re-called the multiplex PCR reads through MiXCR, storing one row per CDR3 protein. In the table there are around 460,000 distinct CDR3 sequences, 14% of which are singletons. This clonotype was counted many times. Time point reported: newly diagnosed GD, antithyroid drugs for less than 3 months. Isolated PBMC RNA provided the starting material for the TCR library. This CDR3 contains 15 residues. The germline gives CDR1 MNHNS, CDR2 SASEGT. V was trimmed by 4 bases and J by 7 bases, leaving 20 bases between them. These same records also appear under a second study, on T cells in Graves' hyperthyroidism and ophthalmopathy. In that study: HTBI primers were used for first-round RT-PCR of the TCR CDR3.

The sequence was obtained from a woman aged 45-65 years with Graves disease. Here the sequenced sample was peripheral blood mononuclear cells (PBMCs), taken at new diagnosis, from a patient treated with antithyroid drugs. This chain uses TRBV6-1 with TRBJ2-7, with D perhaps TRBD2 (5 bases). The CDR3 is CASSVGTAGVGEQYF. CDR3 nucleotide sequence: TGTGCCAGCAGTGTTGGTACCGCCGGGGTAGGGGAGCAGTACTTC.